Each of the 4 T cell receptor beta chains below was sequenced from the same sample in a study of a mutant IDH1 vaccine in newly diagnosed glioma. The protocol was immunoSEQ multiplex PCR, while the TCRdb copy is restricted to in-frame clones and leaves out a portion. Of about 41,000 clones listed, over 75% are singletons. Their specific antigens are unknown. Time point described: week 35, safety follow-up. Doses consisted of 300 ug of mutant IDH1 20-mer peptide each, paired with topical imiquimod. Source: PBMCs, taken from a glioma patient whose treatment included an IDH1 peptide vaccine. All receptors come from a man between 35 and 55 years old with glioma.

The chain has TRBV15 and TRBJ2-6; D might be TRBD2 (5 bases). The length of the CDR3 is 20 residues. Trimming removed 3 bases at V and 0 bases at J, with 21 bases between. Per the germline V gene, CDR1 is LNHNV and CDR2 is YYDKDF (reference sequence). DNA of the CDR3: TGTGCCACCAGCAGTGGACTTGACGCGAAGGTATACTCTGGGGCCAACGTCCTGACTTTC. This sequence encodes CATSSGLDAKVYSGANVLTF.

A single count supports this clone. The V gene is TRBV6-1, the J gene TRBJ2-7; D not resolved. Germline loops: CDR1 MNHNS, CDR2 SASEGT. This CDR3 is 13 amino acids long. V was pared by 2 bases and J by 5 bases, with 10 bases between. CDR3 nucleotide sequence: TGTGCCAGCAGTGAAAGGTGGAAGGACGAGCAGTACGTC. Protein sequence: CASSERWKDEQYV.

The count of this clone is one. The chain recombines TRBV7-8 with TRBJ1-2; D unresolved. The CDR3 covers 14 residues. The V gene's germline CDR1 is SGHVS and CDR2 FQNEAQ. The V gene lost 1 base and the J gene lost 7 bases, with 13 bases spanning the gap. Here the CDR3 reads CASSLGHLASGYTF. In DNA form, the CDR3 reads TGTGCCAGCAGCTTAGGGCATCTCGCAAGTGGCTACACCTTC.

This sequence joins TRBV28 and TRBJ2-3, with a possible D match to TRBD2 (6 bases). The germline gives CDR1 MDHEN, CDR2 SYDVKM. The CDR3 length is 16 residues. With 2 bases removed from V and 5 bases from J, the gap between germline ends came to 17 bases. The CDR3 region is CASSLIVQEGEDTQYF. CDR3 in DNA: TGTGCCAGCAGTTTAATTGTCCAGGAGGGTGAAGATACGCAGTATTTT.